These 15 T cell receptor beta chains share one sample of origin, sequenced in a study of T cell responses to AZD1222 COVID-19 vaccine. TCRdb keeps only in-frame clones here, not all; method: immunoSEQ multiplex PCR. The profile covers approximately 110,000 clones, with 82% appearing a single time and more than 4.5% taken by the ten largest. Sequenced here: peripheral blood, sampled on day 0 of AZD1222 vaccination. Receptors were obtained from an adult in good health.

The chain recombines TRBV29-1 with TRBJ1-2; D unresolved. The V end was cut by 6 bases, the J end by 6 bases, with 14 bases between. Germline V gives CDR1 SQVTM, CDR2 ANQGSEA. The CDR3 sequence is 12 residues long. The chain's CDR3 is CSVASLRDGYTF. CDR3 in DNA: TGCAGCGTGGCGAGCCTGCGCGATGGCTACACCTTC.

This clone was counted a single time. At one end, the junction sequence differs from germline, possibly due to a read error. DNA of the CDR3: TGCGCCAGCAGCCAAGACAAGCCGGGACCCCAGGTCTTC. Translated: CASSQDKPGPQVF. This rearrangement joins TRBV4-1 to TRBJ2-1, with D tentatively TRBD1 or TRBD2 (5 bases each). Germline V gives CDR1 MGHRA, CDR2 YSYEKL. CDR3 length: 13 amino acids.

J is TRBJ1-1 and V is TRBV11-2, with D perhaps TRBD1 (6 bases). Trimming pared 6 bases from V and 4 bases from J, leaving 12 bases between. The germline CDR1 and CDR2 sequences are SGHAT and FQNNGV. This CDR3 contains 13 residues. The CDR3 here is CASRQTGSTEAFF. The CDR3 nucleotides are TGTGCCAGCAGACAAACAGGGAGCACTGAAGCTTTCTTT.

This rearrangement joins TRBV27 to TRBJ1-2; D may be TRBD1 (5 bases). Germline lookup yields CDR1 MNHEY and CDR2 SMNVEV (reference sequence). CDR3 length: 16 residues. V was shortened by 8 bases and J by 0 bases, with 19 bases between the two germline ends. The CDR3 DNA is TGTGCCAGCTATCCGGGACTGCCCCTCGCTAACTATGGCTACACCTTC. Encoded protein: CASYPGLPLANYGYTF.

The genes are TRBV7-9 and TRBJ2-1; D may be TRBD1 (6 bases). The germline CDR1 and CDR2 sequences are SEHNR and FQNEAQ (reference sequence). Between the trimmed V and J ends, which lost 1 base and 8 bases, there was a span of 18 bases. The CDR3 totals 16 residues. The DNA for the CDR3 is TGTGCCAGCAGCTTAGATCGTGTCAGGGGACGTGATGAGCAGTTCTTC. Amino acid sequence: CASSLDRVRGRDEQFF.

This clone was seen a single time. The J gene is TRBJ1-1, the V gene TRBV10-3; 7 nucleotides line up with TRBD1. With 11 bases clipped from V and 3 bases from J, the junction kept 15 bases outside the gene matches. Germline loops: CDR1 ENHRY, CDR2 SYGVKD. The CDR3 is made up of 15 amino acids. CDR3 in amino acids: CASQGEGAPDTEAFF. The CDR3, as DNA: TGTGCCTCACAGGGAGAGGGGGCCCCGGACACTGAAGCTTTCTTT.

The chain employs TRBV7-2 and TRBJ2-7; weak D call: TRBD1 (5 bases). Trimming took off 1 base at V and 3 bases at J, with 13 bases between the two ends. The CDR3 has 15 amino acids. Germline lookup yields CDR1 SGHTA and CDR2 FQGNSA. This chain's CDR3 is CASSLVSQADYEQYF. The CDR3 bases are TGTGCCAGCAGCTTAGTTTCACAGGCCGACTACGAGCAGTACTTC.

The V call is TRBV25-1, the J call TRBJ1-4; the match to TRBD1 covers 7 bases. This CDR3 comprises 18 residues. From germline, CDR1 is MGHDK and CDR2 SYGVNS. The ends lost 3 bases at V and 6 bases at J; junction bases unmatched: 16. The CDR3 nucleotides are TGTGCCAGCAGTGATCCCCGGGACAGTCTGGCCTCCTATGAAAAACTGTTTTTT. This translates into CASSDPRDSLASYEKLFF.

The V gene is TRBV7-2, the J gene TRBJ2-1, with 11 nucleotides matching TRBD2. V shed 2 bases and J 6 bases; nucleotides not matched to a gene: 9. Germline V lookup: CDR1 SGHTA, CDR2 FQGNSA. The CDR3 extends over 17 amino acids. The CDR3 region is CASSLTIAGGPGNEQFF. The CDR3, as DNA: TGTGCCAGCAGCTTAACCATAGCGGGGGGGCCGGGCAATGAGCAGTTCTTC.

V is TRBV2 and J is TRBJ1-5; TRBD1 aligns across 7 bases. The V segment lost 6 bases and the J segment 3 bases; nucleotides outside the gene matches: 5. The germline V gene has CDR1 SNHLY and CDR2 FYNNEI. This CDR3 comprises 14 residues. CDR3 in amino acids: CASRTGRNNQPQHF. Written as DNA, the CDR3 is TGTGCCAGCAGGACAGGGCGTAACAATCAGCCCCAGCATTTT. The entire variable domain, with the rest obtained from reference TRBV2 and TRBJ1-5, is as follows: EPEVTQTPSHQVTQMGQEVILRCVPISNHLYFYWYRQILGQKVEFLVSFYNNEISEKSEIFDDQFSVERPDGSNFTLKIRSTKLEDSAMYFCASRTGRNNQPQHFGDGTRLSIL.

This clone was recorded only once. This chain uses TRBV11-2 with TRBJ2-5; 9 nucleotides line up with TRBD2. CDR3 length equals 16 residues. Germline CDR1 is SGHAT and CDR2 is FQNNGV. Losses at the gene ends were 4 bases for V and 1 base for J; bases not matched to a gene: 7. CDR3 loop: CASSSLKRGVQETQYF. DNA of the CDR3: TGTGCCAGCAGCTCACTTAAGCGGGGGGTCCAAGAGACCCAGTACTTC.

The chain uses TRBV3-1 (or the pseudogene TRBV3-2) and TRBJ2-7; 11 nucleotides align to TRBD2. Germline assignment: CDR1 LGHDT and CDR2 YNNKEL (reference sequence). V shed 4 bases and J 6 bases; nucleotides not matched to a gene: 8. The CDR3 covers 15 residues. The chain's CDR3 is CASSPQLAGGSEQYF. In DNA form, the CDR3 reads TGTGCCAGCAGCCCCCAGCTAGCGGGGGGTTCCGAGCAGTACTTC.

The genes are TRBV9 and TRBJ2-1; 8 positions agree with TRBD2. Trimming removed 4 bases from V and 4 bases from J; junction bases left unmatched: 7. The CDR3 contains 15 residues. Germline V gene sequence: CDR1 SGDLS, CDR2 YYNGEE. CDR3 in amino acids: CASSSSGGLYNEQFF. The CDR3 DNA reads TGTGCCAGCAGCTCCAGCGGGGGCCTATACAATGAGCAGTTCTTC.

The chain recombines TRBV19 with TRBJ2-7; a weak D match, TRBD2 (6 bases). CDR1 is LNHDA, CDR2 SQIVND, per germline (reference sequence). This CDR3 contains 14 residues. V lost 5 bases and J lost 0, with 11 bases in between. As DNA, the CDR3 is TGTGCCAGTAGTTTCGGGGGTAGCTCCTACGAGCAGTACTTC. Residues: CASSFGGSSYEQYF.

CDR3 region: CASSPHRASARGYTF. In nucleotides, the CDR3 is TGTGCCAGCAGCCCCCACAGGGCTTCCGCTAGAGGCTACACCTTC. This rearrangement joins TRBV3-1 (or the pseudogene TRBV3-2) to TRBJ1-2; the D gene is possibly TRBD1 (6 bases). V lost 4 bases to trimming and J lost 8 bases, with 20 bases between them. There are 15 residues in the CDR3. Germline V CDR1 and CDR2: LGHDT, YNNKEL (reference sequence).